The present T cell receptor (beta chain) was sequenced within a study of T cell changes during pregnancy in multiple sclerosis. V was clipped by 6 bases and J by 4 bases, with 10 bases between them. Germline CDR1 is SQVTM and CDR2 is ANQGSEA. This CDR3 has 11 amino acids. This clone was observed a single time. The assay was immunoSEQ multiplex PCR, and TCRdb's table has in-frame clones only and misses some. The repertoire holds 50,000 to 65,000 clones, approximately 94% seen once, with more than 3% in the top ten. This sample comprised CD8+ T cells from peripheral blood mononuclear cells, obtained in the second trimester of pregnancy. V is TRBV29-1 and J is TRBJ2-7; possible D gene TRBD2, 5 bases. The receptor's source is a female donor with multiple sclerosis, enrolled in a pregnancy study. The CDR3: CSVWELYEQYF. CDR3 sequence (DNA): TGCAGCGTGTGGGAGCTGTACGAGCAGTACTTC.